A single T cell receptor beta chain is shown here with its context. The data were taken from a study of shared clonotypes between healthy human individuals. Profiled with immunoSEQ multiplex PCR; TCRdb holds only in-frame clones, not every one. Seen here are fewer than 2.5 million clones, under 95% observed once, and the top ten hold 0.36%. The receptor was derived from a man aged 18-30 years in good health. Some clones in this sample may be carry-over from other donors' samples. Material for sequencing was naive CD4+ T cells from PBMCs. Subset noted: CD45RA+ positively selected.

The CDR3, as DNA: TGTGCCAGCAGCTGGCGAAGGGCTGATGAGCAGTTCTTC. Amino acids: CASSWRRADEQFF. The gene calls are TRBV7-9 and TRBJ2-1, with no clear D. The CDR3 is 13 amino acids. The V end was cut by 4 bases, the J end by 8 bases, with 12 bases between. Germline loops: CDR1 SEHNR, CDR2 FQNEAQ (reference sequence).